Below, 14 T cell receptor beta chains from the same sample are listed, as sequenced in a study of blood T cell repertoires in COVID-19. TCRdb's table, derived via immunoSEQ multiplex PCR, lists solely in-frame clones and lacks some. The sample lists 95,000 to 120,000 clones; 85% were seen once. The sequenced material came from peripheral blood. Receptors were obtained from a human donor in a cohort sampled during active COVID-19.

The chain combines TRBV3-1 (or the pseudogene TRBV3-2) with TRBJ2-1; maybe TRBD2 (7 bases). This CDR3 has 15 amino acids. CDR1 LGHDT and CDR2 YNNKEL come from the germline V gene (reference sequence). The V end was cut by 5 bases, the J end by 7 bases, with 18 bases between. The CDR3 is CASSVGRGAWNEQFF. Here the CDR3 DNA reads TGTGCCAGCAGCGTCGGACGGGGGGCCTGGAATGAGCAGTTCTTC.

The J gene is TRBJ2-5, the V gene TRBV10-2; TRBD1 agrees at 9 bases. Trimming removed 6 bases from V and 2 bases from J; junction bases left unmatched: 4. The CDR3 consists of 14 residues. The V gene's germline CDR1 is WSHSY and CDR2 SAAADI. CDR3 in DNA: TGCGCCAGCAGCTTAGGACAGGGGCAAGAGACCCAGTACTTC. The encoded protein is CASSLGQGQETQYF.

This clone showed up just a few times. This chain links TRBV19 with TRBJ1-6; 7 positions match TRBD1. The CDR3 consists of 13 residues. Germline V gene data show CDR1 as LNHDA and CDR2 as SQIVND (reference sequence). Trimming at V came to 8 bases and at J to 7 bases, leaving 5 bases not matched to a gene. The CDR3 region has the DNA TGTGCCAGTTGGGACAGAAACAATTCACCCCTCCACTTT. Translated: CASWDRNNSPLHF.

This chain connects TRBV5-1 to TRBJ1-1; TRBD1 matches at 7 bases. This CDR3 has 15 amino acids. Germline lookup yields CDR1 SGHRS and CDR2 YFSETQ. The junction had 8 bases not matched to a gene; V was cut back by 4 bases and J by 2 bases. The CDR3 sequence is CASSLEGQINTEAFF. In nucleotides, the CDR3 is TGCGCCAGCAGCCTGGAGGGACAGATAAACACTGAAGCTTTCTTT. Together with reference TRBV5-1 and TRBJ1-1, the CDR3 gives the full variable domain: KAGVTQTPRYLIKTRGQQVTLSCSPISGHRSVSWYQQTPGQGLQFLFEYFSETQRNKGNFPGRFSGRQFSNSRSEMNVSTLELGDSALYLCASSLEGQINTEAFFGQGTRLTVV.

The CDR3 bases are TGTGCCAGCAGTTTAATTTGGACAGGGAATCAGCCCCAGCATTTT. Its protein is CASSLIWTGNQPQHF. The rearrangement uses TRBV27 and TRBJ1-5; 8 bases align to TRBD1. V dropped 2 bases and J dropped 4; count of bases not matched to a gene: 4. The CDR3 totals 15 residues. The germline V gene encodes CDR1 MNHEY and CDR2 SMNVEV (reference sequence).

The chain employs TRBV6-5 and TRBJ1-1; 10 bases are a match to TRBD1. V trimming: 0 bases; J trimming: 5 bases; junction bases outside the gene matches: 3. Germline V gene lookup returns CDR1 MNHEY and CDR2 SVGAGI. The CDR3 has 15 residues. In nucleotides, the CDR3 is TGTGCCAGCAGTTACTCAGGACAGGGGGGAACTGAAGCTTTCTTT. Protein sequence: CASSYSGQGGTEAFF.

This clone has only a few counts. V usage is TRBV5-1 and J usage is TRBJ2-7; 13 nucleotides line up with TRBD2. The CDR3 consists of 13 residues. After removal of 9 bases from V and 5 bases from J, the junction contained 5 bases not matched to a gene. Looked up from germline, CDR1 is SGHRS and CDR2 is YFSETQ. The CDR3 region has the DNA TGCGCCACCTCGACTAGCGGGGGGCACGAGCAGTACTTC. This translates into CATSTSGGHEQYF.

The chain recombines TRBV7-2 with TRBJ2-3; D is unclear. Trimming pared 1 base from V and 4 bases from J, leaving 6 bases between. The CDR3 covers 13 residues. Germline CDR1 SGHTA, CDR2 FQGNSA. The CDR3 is CASSLGLADTQYF. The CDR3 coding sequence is TGTGCCAGCAGCTTAGGACTCGCAGATACGCAGTATTTT.

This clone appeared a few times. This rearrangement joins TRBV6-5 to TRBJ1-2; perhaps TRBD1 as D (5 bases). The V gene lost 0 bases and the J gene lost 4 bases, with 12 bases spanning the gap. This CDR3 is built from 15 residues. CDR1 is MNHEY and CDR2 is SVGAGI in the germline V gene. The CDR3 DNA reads TGTGCCAGCAGTTACTCCTCAGGGACTTCCTATGGCTACACCTTC. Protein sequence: CASSYSSGTSYGYTF.

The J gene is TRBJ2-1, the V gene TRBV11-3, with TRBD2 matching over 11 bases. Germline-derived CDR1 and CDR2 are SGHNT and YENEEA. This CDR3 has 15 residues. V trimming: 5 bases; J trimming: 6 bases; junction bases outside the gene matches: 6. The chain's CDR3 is CASSPPGLAGNEQFF. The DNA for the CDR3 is TGTGCCAGCAGCCCGCCCGGACTAGCGGGCAATGAGCAGTTCTTC.

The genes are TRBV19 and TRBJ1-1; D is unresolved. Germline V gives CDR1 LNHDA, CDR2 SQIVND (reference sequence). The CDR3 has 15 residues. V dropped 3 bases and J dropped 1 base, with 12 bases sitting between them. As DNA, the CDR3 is TGTGCCAGTAGTATGGGAGGAAACGCGAACACTGAAGCTTTCTTT. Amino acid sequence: CASSMGGNANTEAFF.

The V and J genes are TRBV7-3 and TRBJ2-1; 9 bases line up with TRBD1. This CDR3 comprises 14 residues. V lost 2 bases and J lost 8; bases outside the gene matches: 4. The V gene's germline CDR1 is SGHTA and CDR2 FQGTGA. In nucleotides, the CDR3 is TGTGCCAGCAGCTTAGACAGGGGGGATGATGAGCAGTTCTTC. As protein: CASSLDRGDDEQFF. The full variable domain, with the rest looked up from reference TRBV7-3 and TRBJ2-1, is GAGVSQTPSNKVTEKGKYVELRCDPISGHTALYWYRQSLGQGPEFLIYFQGTGAADDSGLPNDRFFAVRPEGSVSTLKIQRTERGDSAVYLCASSLDRGDDEQFFGPGTRLTVL.

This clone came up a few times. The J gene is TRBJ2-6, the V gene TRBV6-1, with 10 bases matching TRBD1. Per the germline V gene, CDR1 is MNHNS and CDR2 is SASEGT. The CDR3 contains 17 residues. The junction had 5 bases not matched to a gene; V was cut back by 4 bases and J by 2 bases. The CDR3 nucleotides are TGTGCCAGCAGTGGCGGGACAGGGGTGACTGGGGCCAACGTCCTGACTTTC. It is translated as CASSGGTGVTGANVLTF.

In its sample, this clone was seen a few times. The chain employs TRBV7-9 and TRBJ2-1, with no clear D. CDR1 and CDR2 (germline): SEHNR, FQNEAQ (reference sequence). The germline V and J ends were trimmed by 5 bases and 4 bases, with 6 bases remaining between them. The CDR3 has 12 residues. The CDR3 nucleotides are TGTGCCAGCAGCCGTATTTACAATGAGCAGTTCTTC. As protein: CASSRIYNEQFF.